The present entry profiles one TCR beta chain with its context. What antigen it recognizes has not been identified. The record has no base qualities; no much larger clone is one base away. This sample was taken from a study of blood T cell repertoires in COVID-19 (dated by TCRdb to the early 2020s). Background on the whole study: Collaborator samples came from the United States, Italy and Spain and covered acute and convalescent phases of COVID-19. The material from the prospective study consisted of cDNA or gDNA derived from T cells, B-cell-depleted T cells, or PBMCs. Subjects who had been exposed to COVID-19, were actively infected with it, or had recovered from it provided the deeply sampled blood TCRbeta repertoires that made up the dataset. The repertoires were released in a freely available public database intended as a resource for research on the immune response to SARS-CoV-2. The samples were drawn from the first 160 participants of the ongoing ImmuneRACE study and from 1,254 subjects provided by 6 global collaborators. Nearly every sample came with metadata listing a de-identified subject ID, COVID-19 status, age in years and sex. Where available, HLA class I and class II types were taken from metadata supplied by the sample provider and were not determined by assay-based typing.

The paper as a whole reports these results and caveats: Clinical and demographic metadata were provided uncurated, with the amount varying by source and participant.

Spanning cysteine to phenylalanine, the CDR3 consists of 16 amino acids. The sequence is cut down to CDR3 DNA, 48 bases in frame from base 1. Reading the germline V gene (reference sequence) gives CDR1 SEHNR and CDR2 FQNEAQ. The germline V and J ends show losses of 3 bases and 0 bases respectively, and no gene match explains 2 bases of the junction. The immunoSEQ Assay, a bias-controlled multiplex PCR, was used to amplify TCRbeta CDR3 regions from genomic DNA. The authors' analysis ran thus. Nucleated cell counts per sample were estimated from amplification of reference gene primers within the assay. Sequence reads were collapsed and filtered to measure the absolute abundance of every unique TCRbeta CDR3 rearrangement. For each sample, productive Simpson clonality was calculated by taking the square root of Simpson's diversity index across productive rearrangements. This immuneACCESS table, as held by TCRdb, lists in-frame sequences with V and J called but not all clones. Of the missing ones, under half trace to an unresolved V gene in checked studies; the others have no known cause. V and J calls and clone size follow that table, whereas D and trimming were derived from the DNA. This sample has under 250,000 clones in its table, and 84% of those were observed once. Of the sample, around 3.1% falls within the top ten clones.

A second Seattle source provided samples from volunteer blood donors who had recovered from COVID-19. The collaborating institutions used their own protocols to collect whole blood in K2EDTA tubes. For TCRbeta analysis, collaborators shipped samples in one of three forms: frozen whole blood, isolated PBMCs, or DNA extracted from either of those sample types. This receptor was obtained from a woman under 40 who had recovered from COVID-19. Sequencing was done on a sample of peripheral blood. The chain is encoded by TRBV7-9 joined to TRBJ2-3, with 11 middle bases fitting TRBD2. The CDR3 reads as follows: CASSLGLAASTDTQYF. The DNA is as follows: TGTGCCAGCAGCTTGGGACTAGCGGCGAGCACAGATACGCAGTATTTT.